This TCR beta chain stems from a study of T cell clonality in common variable immunodeficiency (dated by TCRdb to about 2015). What the work shows at the level of the full study, not this receptor alone: Compared with healthy controls, CVID subjects showed increased TCRbeta clonality (t-test p = 0.018), a feature most characteristic of about a third of subjects. According to the authors, finding the cause of the higher clonality in CVID would require sequencing the repertoires of T cell subpopulations. Correlations between repertoire features and clinical complications were limited by patient heterogeneity within the CVID cohort. Healthy controls shared more TCRbeta clones with each other than CVID subjects shared among themselves (p < 0.0001). Despite equal DNA input, controls averaged around 80,000 unique sequences per sample versus about 30,000 in CVID samples. Fewer deletions and N-nucleotide insertions were reportedly observed in CVID TCRbeta sequences, and highly modified clones with 13 or more V deletions were reportedly absent from CVID TCRbeta sequences.

Predominantly Caucasian heritage was noted among both the CVID patients and the healthy controls. From each donor, about 4.5 to 9 ml of heparinized peripheral whole blood was collected. TCRbeta CDR3 repertoires were sequenced from genomic DNA of adults with common variable immune deficiency (CVID) and healthy adult controls. There were approximately 22 healthy adult volunteers in the control group (roughly twelve female and around ten male), ranging in age from roughly 20 to 66 years, with a mean age of around 31. To isolate peripheral blood mononuclear cells, diluted blood was subjected to density centrifugation over Hypaque 1077 or Ficoll-Paque. Genomic DNA was obtained from unsorted mononuclear cells through either Qiagen column purification or a centrifugation-based method. CVID samples and control samples contributed equivalent amounts of genomic DNA as sequencing input. For every sample, a 60 bp segment covering the rearranged TCRbeta CDR3 region was amplified and then sequenced. The immunoSEQ assay, a bias-corrected multiplex PCR combined with high-throughput sequencing, was used to amplify TCRbeta. As for the authors' bioinformatics: Every unique nucleotide sequence counted as a clone and was annotated with V, D and J genes, copy number and frequency. Sequences were labeled productive if in frame, and non-productive if out of frame or containing stop codons. As previously described, clonality was computed from Shannon's entropy. Mean CDR3 Kyte-Doolittle hydropathy was derived from the predicted amino acid sequences of productive clones. Hierarchical clustering of scaled V gene usage was performed with the R hclust function using Manhattan distance and complete linkage. To assess clone sharing by CDR3 amino acid sequence, 12 repertoires per group were resampled over 100 rounds. Repertoires were searched for 60 to 80 published EBV-specific and a few hundred published CMV-specific TCRbeta sequences. A couple of CVID samples yielding fewer than 10,000 sequences were excluded from analysis, leaving under 50 CVID repertoires. TCRdb obtained this table from immuneACCESS and retained in-frame rearrangements with V and J assigned. These tables miss some clones; where compared with another copy, unresolved V genes account for less than half of the shortfall, and the remainder is unexplained. Clone size and the V and J calls come from that table; the DNA yielded D and trimming. In this sample, about 37,000 clones appear, none counted once only. The biggest ten clones account for approximately 1% of the sample.

This clone was observed many times. Its antigen is unknown. The read ends 3 residues early relative to the CDR3; the germline J gene fills the gap. V and J lose 5 bases and 0 bases, and a span of 13 bases separates them. Its CDR3 holds 15 amino acids, cysteine through phenylalanine. Of the CDR3's DNA, 36 bases were read; they are in frame from base 1. Based on the germline V gene, the CDR1 and CDR2 sequences are SGHVS and FQNEAQ. This clonotype originated in a person aged 18 to 75 in good health. The sample was peripheral blood mononuclear cells. The chain uses TRBV7-8 and TRBJ1-1; a confident D gene designation cannot be given. The CDR3 protein is CASSTLGRLNTEAFF. The covered CDR3 bases are TGTGCCAGCAGCACACTAGGACGGCTGAACACTGAA.